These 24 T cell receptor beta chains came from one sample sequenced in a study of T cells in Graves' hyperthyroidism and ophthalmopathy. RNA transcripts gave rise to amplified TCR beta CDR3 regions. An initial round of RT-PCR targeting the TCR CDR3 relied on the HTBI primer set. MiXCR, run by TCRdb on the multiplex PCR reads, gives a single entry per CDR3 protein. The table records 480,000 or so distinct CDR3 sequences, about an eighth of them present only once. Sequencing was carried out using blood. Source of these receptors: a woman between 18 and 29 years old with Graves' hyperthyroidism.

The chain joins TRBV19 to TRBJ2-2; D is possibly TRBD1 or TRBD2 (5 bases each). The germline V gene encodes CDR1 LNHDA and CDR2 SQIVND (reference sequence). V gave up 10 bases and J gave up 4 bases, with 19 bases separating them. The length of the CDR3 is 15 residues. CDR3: CAIRITGRGTGELFF. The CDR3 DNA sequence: TGTGCCATCCGAATTACAGGCCGGGGCACCGGGGAGCTGTTTTTT.

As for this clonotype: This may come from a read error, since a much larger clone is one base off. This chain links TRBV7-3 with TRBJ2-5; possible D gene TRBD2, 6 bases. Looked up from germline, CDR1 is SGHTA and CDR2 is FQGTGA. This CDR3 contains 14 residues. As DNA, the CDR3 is TGTGCCATCAGCTTCGGACTACCGATGGAGACCCAGTACTTC. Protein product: CAISFGLPMETQYF. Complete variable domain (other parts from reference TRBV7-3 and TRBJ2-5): GAGVSQTPSNKVTEKGKYVELRCDPISGHTALYWYRQSLGQGPEFLIYFQGTGAADDSGLPNDRFFAVRPEGSVSTLKIQRTERGDSAVYLCAISFGLPMETQYFGPGTRLLVL.

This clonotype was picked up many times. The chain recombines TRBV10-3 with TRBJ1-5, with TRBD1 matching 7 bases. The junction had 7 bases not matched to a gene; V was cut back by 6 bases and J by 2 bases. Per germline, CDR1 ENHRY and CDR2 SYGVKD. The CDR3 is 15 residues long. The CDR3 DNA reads TGTGCCATCAGGGAAGGGGGCCCTCGCAATCAGCCCCAGCATTTT. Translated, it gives CAIREGGPRNQPQHF.

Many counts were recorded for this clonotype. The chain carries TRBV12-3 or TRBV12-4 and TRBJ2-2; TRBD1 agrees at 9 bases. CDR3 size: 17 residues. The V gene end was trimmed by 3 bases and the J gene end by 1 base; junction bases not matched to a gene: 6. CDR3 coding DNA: TGTGCCAGCAGTTTCCGGACAGGGGCTTTGAACACCGGGGAGCTGTTTTTT. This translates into CASSFRTGALNTGELFF.

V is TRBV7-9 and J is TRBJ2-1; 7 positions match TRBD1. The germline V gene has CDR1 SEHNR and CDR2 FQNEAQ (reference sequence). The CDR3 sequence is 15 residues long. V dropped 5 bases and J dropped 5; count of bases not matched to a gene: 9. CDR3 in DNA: TGTGCCAGCAGCCCTCCCCAAGACAGGGACAATGAGCAGTTCTTC. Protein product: CASSPPQDRDNEQFF.

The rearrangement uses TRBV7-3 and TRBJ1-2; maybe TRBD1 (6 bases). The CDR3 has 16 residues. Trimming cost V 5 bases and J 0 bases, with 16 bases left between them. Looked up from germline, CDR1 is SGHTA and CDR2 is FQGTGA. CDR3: CASSPTAGVANYGYTF. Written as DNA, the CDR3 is TGTGCCAGCAGCCCAACGGCAGGGGTAGCTAACTATGGCTACACCTTC.

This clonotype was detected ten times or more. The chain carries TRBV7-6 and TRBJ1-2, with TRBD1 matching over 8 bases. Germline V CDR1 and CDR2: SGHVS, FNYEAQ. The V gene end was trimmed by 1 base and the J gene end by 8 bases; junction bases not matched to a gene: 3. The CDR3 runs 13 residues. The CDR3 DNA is TGTGCCAGCAGCTTAGGCAGGGGGCAAGGCTACACCTTC. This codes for CASSLGRGQGYTF.

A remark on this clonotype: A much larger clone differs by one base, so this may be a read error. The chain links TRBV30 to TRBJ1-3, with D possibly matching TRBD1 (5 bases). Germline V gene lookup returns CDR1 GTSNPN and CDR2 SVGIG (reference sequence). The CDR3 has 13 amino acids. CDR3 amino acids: CVSDTLSGNTIYF. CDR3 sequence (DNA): TGTGTCTCGGACACCCTCTCTGGAAACACCATATATTTT.

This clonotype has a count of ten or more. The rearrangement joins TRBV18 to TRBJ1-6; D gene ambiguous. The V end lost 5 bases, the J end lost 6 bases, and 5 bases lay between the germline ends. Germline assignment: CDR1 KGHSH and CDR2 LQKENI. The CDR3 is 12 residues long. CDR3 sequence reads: CASSTGNSPLHF. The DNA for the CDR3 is TGTGCCAGCTCAACGGGTAATTCACCCCTCCACTTT.

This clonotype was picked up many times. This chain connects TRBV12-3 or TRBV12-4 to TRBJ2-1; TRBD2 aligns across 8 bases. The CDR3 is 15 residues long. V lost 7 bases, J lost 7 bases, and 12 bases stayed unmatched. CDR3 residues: CASTKAGGSGNEQFF. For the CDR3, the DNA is TGTGCCAGCACAAAGGCGGGGGGCTCAGGGAATGAGCAGTTCTTC.

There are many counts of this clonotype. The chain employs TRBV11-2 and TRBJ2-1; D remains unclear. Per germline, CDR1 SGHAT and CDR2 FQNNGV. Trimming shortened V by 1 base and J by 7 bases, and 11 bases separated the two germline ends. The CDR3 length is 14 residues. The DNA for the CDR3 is TGTGCCAGCAGCTTAGTGGGCTCCGGGAATGAGCAGTTCTTC. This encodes CASSLVGSGNEQFF.

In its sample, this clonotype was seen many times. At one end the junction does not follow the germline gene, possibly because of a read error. CDR3 bases: TGTGCCAGCCGTTTGGCGGGAGATGGCCCAGATACGCAGTATTTT. Translated, it gives CASRLAGDGPDTQYF. The chain is built from TRBV12-3 or TRBV12-4 and TRBJ2-3; 7 bases are a match to TRBD2. The CDR3 runs 15 residues.

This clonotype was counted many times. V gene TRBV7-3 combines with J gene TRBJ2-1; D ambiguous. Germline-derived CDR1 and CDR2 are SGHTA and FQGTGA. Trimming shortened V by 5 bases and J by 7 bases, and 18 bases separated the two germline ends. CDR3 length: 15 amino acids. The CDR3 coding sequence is TGTGCCAGCAGCCATGGGGTGGGATATTTGAATGAGCAGTTCTTC. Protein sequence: CASSHGVGYLNEQFF.

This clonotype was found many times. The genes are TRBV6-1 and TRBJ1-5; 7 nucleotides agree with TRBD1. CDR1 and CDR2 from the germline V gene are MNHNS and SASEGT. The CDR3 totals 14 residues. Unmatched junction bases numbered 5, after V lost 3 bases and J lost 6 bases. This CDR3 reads CASSDIGGPQPQHF. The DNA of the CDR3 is TGTGCCAGCAGTGATATAGGGGGCCCTCAGCCCCAGCATTTT.

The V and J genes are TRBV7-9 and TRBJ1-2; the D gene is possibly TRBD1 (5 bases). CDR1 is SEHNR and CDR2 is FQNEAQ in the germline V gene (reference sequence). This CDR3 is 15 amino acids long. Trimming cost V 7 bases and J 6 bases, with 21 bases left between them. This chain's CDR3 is CASTIIEMRGDGYTF. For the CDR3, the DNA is TGTGCCAGCACCATAATTGAGATGAGGGGCGATGGCTACACCTTC.

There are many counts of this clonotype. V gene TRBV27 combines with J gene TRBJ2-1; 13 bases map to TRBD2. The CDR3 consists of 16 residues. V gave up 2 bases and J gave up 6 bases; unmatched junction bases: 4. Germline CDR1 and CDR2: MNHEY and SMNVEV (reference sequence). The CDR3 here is CASSLVGTSGANEQFF. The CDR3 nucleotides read TGTGCCAGCAGTTTAGTGGGGACTAGCGGGGCCAATGAGCAGTTCTTC.

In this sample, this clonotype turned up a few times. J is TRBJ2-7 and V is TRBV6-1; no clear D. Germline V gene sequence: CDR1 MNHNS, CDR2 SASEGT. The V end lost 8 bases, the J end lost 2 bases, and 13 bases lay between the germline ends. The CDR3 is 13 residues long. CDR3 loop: CASGPWGPYEQYV. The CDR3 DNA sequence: TGTGCCAGCGGTCCGTGGGGTCCCTACGAGCAGTACGTC.

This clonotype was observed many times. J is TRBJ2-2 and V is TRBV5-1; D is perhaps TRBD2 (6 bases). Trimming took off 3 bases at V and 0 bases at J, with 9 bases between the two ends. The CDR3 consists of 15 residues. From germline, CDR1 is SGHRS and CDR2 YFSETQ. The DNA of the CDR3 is TGCGCCAGCAGCTATAGCGGAACGAACACCGGGGAGCTGTTTTTT. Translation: CASSYSGTNTGELFF.

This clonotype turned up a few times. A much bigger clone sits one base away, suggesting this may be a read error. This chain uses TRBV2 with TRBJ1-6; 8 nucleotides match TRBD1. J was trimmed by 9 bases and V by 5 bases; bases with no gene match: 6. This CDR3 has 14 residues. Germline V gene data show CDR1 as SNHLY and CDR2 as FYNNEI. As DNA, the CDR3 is TGTGCCAGCAGTACCACAGGGGGTTGTTCACCCCTCCACTTT. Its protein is CASSTTGGCSPLHF.

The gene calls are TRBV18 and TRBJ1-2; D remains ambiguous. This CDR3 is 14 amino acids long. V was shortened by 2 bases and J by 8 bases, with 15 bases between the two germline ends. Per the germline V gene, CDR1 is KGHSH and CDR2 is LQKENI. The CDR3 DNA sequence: TGTGCCAGCTCACCATCTGACGACTTTTTAGGCTACACCTTC. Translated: CASSPSDDFLGYTF. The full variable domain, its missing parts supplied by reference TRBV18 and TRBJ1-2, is NAGVMQNPRHLVRRRGQEARLRCSPMKGHSHVYWYRQLPEEGLKFMVYLQKENIIDESGMPKERFSAEFPKEGPSILRIQQVVRGDSAAYFCASSPSDDFLGYTFGSGTRLTVV.

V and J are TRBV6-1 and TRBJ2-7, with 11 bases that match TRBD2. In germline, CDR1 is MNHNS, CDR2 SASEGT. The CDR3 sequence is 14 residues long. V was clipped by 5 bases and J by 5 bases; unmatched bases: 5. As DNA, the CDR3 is TGTGCCAGCAGTACGGCGACTAGCGGGGACGAGCAGTACGTC. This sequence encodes CASSTATSGDEQYV.

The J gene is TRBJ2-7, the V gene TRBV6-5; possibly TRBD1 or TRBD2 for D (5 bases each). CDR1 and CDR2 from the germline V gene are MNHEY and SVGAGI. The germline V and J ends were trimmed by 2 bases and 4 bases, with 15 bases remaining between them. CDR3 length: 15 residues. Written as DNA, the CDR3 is TGTGCCAGCAGTTACGGCGCAGGGAGTCGGTACGAGCAGTACTTC. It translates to CASSYGAGSRYEQYF.

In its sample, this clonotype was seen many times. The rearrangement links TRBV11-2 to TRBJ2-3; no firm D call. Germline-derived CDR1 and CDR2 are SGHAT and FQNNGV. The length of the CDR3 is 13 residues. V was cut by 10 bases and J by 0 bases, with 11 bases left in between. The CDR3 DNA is TGTGCCAACGCAGGAAAAAGCACAGATACGCAGTATTTT. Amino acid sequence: CANAGKSTDTQYF. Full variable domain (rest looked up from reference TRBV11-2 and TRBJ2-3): EAGVAQSPRYKIIEKRQSVAFWCNPISGHATLYWYQQILGQGPKLLIQFQNNGVVDDSQLPKDRFSAERLKGVDSTLKIQPAKLEDSAVYLCANAGKSTDTQYFGPGTRLTVL.

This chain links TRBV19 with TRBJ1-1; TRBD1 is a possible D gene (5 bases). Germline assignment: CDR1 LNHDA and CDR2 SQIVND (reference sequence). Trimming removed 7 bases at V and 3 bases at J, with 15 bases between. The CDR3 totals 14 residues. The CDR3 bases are TGTGCCAGTATGCAGGGTCGTAGAGACACTGAAGCTTTCTTT. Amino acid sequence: CASMQGRRDTEAFF.